The 23 T cell receptor beta chains below were found in one sample sequenced in a study of CD8+ T cells in alopecia areata. Treatment of the sample: oral pan-JAK inhibitor, 5-10 mg twice daily. It was cDNA, reverse transcribed from extracted RNA, that served as the sequencing template. Clones were read by immunoSEQ multiplex PCR, and TCRdb kept only the in-frame ones, dropping some. The sample lists 150,000 to 250,000 clones, roughly three fifths occurring once. The sample here was CD4+ T cells sorted from blood, taken at week 4, from a patient treated with tofacitinib. These receptors all stem from a human donor with alopecia areata.

The chain couples TRBV30 to TRBJ2-7; D gene unclear. Trimming took off 5 bases at V and 3 bases at J, with 11 bases between the two ends. The CDR3 has 12 amino acids. CDR1 and CDR2 (germline): GTSNPN, SVGIG (reference sequence). The CDR3 reads CAWGLGGYEQYF. The CDR3 nucleotides are TGTGCCTGGGGGTTAGGCGGCTACGAGCAGTACTTC. Looking up the rest from reference TRBV30 and TRBJ2-7 gives the full variable domain: SQTIHQWPATLVQPVGSPLSLECTVEGTSNPNLYWYRQAAGRGLQLLFYSVGIGQISSEVPQNLSASRPQDRQFILSSKKLLLSDSGFYLCAWGLGGYEQYFGPGTRLTVT.

The chain is built from TRBV30 and TRBJ1-6; D is ambiguous. The V gene lost 4 bases and the J gene lost 5 bases, with 9 bases spanning the gap. The CDR3 loop spans 13 amino acids. The germline gives CDR1 GTSNPN, CDR2 SVGIG (reference sequence). This chain's CDR3 is CAWNVINNSPLHF. In DNA, the CDR3 is TGTGCCTGGAATGTTATTAATAATTCACCCCTCCACTTT.

The rearrangement joins TRBV4-1 to TRBJ2-5, with D perhaps assigned TRBD1 or TRBD2 (5 bases each). CDR1 is MGHRA, CDR2 YSYEKL, per germline. Trimming removed 1 base from V and 2 bases from J, with 8 bases in between. This CDR3 region has 14 residues. This CDR3 reads CASSQGDGQETQYF. The CDR3 DNA reads as TGCGCCAGCAGCCAAGGGGACGGGCAAGAGACCCAGTACTTC.

This chain connects TRBV2 to TRBJ2-3; no definite D call. Germline assignment: CDR1 SNHLY and CDR2 FYNNEI. The germline V and J ends were trimmed by 4 bases and 2 bases, with 7 bases remaining between them. The CDR3 consists of 13 residues. Written as DNA, the CDR3 is TGTGCCAGCAGTGCGCGATTCACAGATACGCAGTATTTT. This gives the protein CASSARFTDTQYF.

The V gene is TRBV30, the J gene TRBJ1-5, with a weak D call TRBD1 (5 bases). With 0 bases removed from V and 3 bases from J, the gap between germline ends came to 12 bases. The CDR3 runs to 15 residues. CDR1 and CDR2 from the germline V gene are GTSNPN and SVGIG (reference sequence). Here the CDR3 DNA reads TGTGCCTGGAGTGTACAGGAGTTCCACAATCAGCCCCAGCATTTT. It is translated as CAWSVQEFHNQPQHF.

This sequence joins TRBV28 and TRBJ2-7, with D uncertain. V gave up 6 bases and J gave up 1 base, with 13 bases separating them. The CDR3 runs to 14 residues. The V gene's germline CDR1 is MDHEN and CDR2 SYDVKM. The CDR3: CASRQDEVSYEQYF. The CDR3 region has the DNA TGTGCCAGCAGACAAGATGAAGTTTCCTACGAGCAGTACTTC.

V usage is TRBV5-6 and J usage is TRBJ2-2, with a tentative D call TRBD1 (6 bases). This CDR3 comprises 15 residues. The germline CDR1 and CDR2 sequences are SGHDT and YYEEEE. Trimming shortened V by 0 bases and J by 3 bases, and 9 bases separated the two germline ends. The CDR3 coding sequence is TGTGCCAGCAGCTTGGTACAGGGACACACCGGGGAGCTGTTTTTT. This gives the protein CASSLVQGHTGELFF.

This sequence joins TRBV4-2 and TRBJ2-7; TRBD2 aligns across 7 bases. Germline V gives CDR1 LGHNA, CDR2 YNFKEQ. The ends lost 0 bases at V and 3 bases at J; junction bases unmatched: 8. The CDR3 is 16 residues long. The CDR3 reads CASSQDFGGGGYEQYF. The CDR3 DNA sequence: TGTGCCAGCAGCCAAGATTTCGGCGGGGGAGGCTACGAGCAGTACTTC.

This chain connects TRBV15 to TRBJ1-2, with a weak D call TRBD1 (6 bases). In germline, CDR1 is LNHNV, CDR2 YYDKDF (reference sequence). The CDR3 spans 14 residues. Deletions cut 0 bases from V and 2 bases from J, with 7 bases between. CDR3 nucleotides: TGTGCCACCAGCAGAGACACAGGGAACTATGGCTACACCTTC. This codes for CATSRDTGNYGYTF.

This rearrangement joins TRBV30 to TRBJ2-7, with 8 bases aligning to TRBD1. The junction had 10 bases not matched to a gene; V was cut back by 1 base and J by 5 bases. This CDR3 comprises 15 residues. Germline CDR1 reads GTSNPN; CDR2 reads SVGIG (reference sequence). The CDR3 coding sequence is TGTGCCTGGAGTGCCCTGGGACAGGCCCTTCACGAGCAGTACTTC. Residues: CAWSALGQALHEQYF.

This rearrangement joins TRBV23-1 to TRBJ2-3; the match to TRBD1 covers 8 bases. TRBV23-1 is an ORF, and what it does is uncertain. The J segment lost 1 base and the V segment lost 8 bases, leaving 5 bases of the junction unmatched. The CDR3 has 14 amino acids. CDR3 region: CASGAQGGTDTQYF. The CDR3 DNA is TGCGCCAGCGGGGCACAGGGGGGCACAGATACGCAGTATTTT.

The chain carries TRBV27 and TRBJ1-2, with D unclear. V lost 0 bases and J lost 2, with 10 bases in between. The CDR3 extends over 15 amino acids. The V gene's germline CDR1 is MNHEY and CDR2 SMNVEV (reference sequence). Here the CDR3 reads CASSLSGGGNYGYTF. DNA of the CDR3: TGTGCCAGCAGTTTATCGGGTGGCGGGAACTATGGCTACACCTTC.

The chain couples TRBV7-8 to TRBJ2-1, with D uncertain. In germline, CDR1 is SGHVS, CDR2 FQNEAQ. The CDR3 totals 14 residues. Trimming took 2 bases from V and 10 from J, leaving 15 bases between them. The CDR3 loop is CASSLLASAWEQFF. DNA for the CDR3: TGTGCCAGCAGCTTACTTGCCAGTGCATGGGAGCAGTTCTTC.

The genes are TRBV7-9 and TRBJ2-3, with D possibly TRBD2 on 6 matching bases. The CDR3 extends over 16 amino acids. V was shortened by 0 bases and J by 1 base, with 11 bases between the two germline ends. Looked up from germline, CDR1 is SEHNR and CDR2 is FQNEAQ (reference sequence). The CDR3 coding sequence is TGTGCCAGCAGCTTAGCCGTCAGGGAGGGCACAGATACGCAGTATTTT. This translates into CASSLAVREGTDTQYF.

This clone was counted a few times. The chain couples TRBV30 to TRBJ2-3, with TRBD2 matching 7 bases. From germline, CDR1 is GTSNPN and CDR2 SVGIG (reference sequence). V shed 8 bases and J 11 bases; nucleotides not matched to a gene: 19. CDR3 length: 14 amino acids. CDR3 coding DNA: TGTGCCAGATCCGGGACTATGGGCCCTAGTAGGCAGTATTTT. Translating it yields CARSGTMGPSRQYF.

The chain combines TRBV30 with TRBJ1-2; D might be TRBD1 (5 bases). The CDR3 sequence is 15 residues long. The germline CDR1 and CDR2 sequences are GTSNPN and SVGIG (reference sequence). The ends were cut back, 0 bases at V and 6 bases at J, with 17 bases in the middle. CDR3 DNA: TGTGCCTGGAGTGTAGCGGTTTGGTGGGACGATGGCTACACCTTC. Residues: CAWSVAVWWDDGYTF.

The gene calls are TRBV15 and TRBJ2-3; D is unclear. CDR3 length: 13 amino acids. Germline-derived CDR1 and CDR2 are LNHNV and YYDKDF (reference sequence). V dropped 4 bases and J dropped 2 bases, with 7 bases sitting between them. In DNA form, the CDR3 reads TGTGCCACCAGCAAAGATTTCACAGATACGCAGTATTTT. Its protein product is CATSKDFTDTQYF.

This clone occurred once. V is TRBV27 and J is TRBJ2-1, with 7 bases that match TRBD2. Per the germline V gene, CDR1 is MNHEY and CDR2 is SMNVEV (reference sequence). J gave up 6 bases and V 5 bases, and 16 bases lay outside the gene matches. The CDR3 extends over 17 amino acids. The CDR3 region has the DNA TGTGCCAGCAGTCCCCCACCGATGACTAGCAACCCCAATGAGCAGTTCTTC. This sequence encodes CASSPPPMTSNPNEQFF.

This chain uses TRBV30 with TRBJ2-1, with D perhaps TRBD2 (6 bases). The CDR3 extends over 13 amino acids. V lost 3 bases, J lost 9 bases, and 15 bases lay in between. The germline gives CDR1 GTSNPN, CDR2 SVGIG (reference sequence). The chain's CDR3 is CAWRPNSGGEQFF. The CDR3, as DNA: TGTGCCTGGAGACCAAATTCCGGGGGTGAGCAGTTCTTC.

This clone was recorded only once. The V gene is TRBV28, the J gene TRBJ2-1; D gene uncertain. The CDR3 consists of 13 residues. CDR1 is MDHEN, CDR2 SYDVKM, per germline. Deletions cut 8 bases from V and 1 base from J, with 9 bases between. The CDR3 DNA follows: TGTGCCAGCCAACCGACGTCCTACAATGAGCAGTTCTTC. Its translation is CASQPTSYNEQFF.

This clone showed up just a few times. This rearrangement joins TRBV30 to TRBJ2-7, with D possibly matching TRBD2 (6 bases). Germline lookup yields CDR1 GTSNPN and CDR2 SVGIG (reference sequence). The V and J ends lost 0 bases and 2 bases respectively, with 14 bases between them. The CDR3 spans 15 residues. The CDR3 nucleotides are TGTGCCTGGAGTGTGGGGACTGCTGTTACCTACGAGCAGTACTTC. Amino acids: CAWSVGTAVTYEQYF.

This clone was picked up a small number of times. The V gene is TRBV10-3, the J gene TRBJ2-3; a possible D gene is TRBD1 (7 bases). V lost 8 bases, J lost 4 bases, and 16 bases lay in between. The CDR3 length is 14 residues. Germline-derived CDR1 and CDR2 are ENHRY and SYGVKD. The CDR3 spells CAIAGGTDADTQYF. CDR3 in DNA: TGTGCCATCGCCGGAGGGACAGATGCAGATACGCAGTATTTT.

The V call is TRBV5-4, the J call TRBJ1-2; weak D call: TRBD1 (5 bases). This CDR3 spans 13 amino acids. CDR1 is SGHNT, CDR2 YYREEE, per germline (reference sequence). V lost 6 bases and J lost 6, with 15 bases in between. The CDR3 nucleotides read TGTGCCAGCACCGGATCGGGGCGTCATGGCTACACCTTC. Its protein is CASTGSGRHGYTF.